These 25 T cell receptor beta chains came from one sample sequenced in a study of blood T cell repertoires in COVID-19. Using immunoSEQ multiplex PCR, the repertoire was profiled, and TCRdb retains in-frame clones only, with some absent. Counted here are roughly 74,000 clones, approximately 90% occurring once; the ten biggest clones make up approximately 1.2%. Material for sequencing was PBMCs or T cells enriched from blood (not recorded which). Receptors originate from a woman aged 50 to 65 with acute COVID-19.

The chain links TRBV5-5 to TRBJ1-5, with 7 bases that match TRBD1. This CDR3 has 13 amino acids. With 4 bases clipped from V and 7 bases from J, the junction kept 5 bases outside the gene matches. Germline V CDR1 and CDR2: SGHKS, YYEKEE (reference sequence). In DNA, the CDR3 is TGTGCCAGCAGCGCCACAGGGGACCAGCCCCAGCATTTT. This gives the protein CASSATGDQPQHF.

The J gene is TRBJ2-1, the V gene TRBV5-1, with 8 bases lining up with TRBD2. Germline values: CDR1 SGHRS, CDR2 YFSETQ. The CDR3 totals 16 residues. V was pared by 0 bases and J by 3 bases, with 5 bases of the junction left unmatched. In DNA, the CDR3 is TGCGCCAGCAGCTTGGAAGCAGCGGGAGACTACAATGAGCAGTTCTTC. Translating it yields CASSLEAAGDYNEQFF.

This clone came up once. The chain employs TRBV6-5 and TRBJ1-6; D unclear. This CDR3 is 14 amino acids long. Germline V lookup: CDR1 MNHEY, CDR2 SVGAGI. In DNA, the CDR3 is TGTGCTGCCGCCGATCGCTTCGGGGATTCACCCCTCCACTTT. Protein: CAAADRFGDSPLHF.

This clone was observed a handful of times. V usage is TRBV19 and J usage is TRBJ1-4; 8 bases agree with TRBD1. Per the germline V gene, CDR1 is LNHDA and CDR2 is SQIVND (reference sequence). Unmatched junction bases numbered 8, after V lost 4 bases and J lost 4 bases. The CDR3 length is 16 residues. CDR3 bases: TGTGCCAGTAGTACGATGGGACAGGATAATAATGAAAAACTGTTTTTT. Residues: CASSTMGQDNNEKLFF.

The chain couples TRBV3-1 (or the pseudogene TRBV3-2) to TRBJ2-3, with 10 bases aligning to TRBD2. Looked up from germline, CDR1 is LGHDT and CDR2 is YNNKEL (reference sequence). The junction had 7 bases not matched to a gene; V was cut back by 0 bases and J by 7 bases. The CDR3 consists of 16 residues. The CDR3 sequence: CASSQDSSGSSNTQYF. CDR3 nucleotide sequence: TGTGCCAGCAGCCAAGATTCTAGCGGGAGTTCGAATACGCAGTATTTT.

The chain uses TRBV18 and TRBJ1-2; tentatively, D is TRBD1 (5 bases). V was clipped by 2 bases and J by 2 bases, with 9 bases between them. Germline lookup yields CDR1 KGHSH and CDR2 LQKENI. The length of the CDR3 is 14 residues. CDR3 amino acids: CASSPFQGNYGYTF. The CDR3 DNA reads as TGTGCCAGCTCACCATTTCAGGGAAACTATGGCTACACCTTC.

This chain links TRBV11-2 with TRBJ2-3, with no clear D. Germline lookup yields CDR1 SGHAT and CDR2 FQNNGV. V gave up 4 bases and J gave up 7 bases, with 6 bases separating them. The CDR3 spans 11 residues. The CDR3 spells CASSSPYTQYF. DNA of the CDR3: TGTGCCAGCAGCTCCCCATATACGCAGTATTTT.

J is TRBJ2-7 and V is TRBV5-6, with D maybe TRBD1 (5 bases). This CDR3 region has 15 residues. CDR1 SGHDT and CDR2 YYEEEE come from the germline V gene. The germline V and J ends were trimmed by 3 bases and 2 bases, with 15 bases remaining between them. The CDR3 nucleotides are TGTGCCAGCAGCTCCTGGGGCACAGTCCCCTACGAGCAGTACTTC. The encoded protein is CASSSWGTVPYEQYF.

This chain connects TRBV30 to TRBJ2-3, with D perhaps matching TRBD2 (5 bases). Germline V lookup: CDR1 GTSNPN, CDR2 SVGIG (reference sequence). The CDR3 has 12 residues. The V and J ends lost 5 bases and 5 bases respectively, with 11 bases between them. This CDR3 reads CAWGLFLDTQYF. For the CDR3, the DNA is TGTGCCTGGGGACTGTTCCTAGATACGCAGTATTTT.

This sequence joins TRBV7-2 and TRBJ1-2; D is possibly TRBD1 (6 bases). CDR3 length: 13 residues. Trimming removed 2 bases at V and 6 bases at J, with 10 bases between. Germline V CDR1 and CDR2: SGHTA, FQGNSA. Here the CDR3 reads CASSLHRVDGYTF. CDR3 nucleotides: TGTGCCAGCAGCTTACACAGGGTAGATGGCTACACCTTC.

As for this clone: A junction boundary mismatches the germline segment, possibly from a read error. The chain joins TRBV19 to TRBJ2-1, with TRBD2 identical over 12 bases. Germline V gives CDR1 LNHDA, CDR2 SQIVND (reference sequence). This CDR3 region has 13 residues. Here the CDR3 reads CASSVASGRAGVF. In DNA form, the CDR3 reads TGTGCCAGTAGTGTCGCTAGCGGGAGGGCCGGTGTCTTC. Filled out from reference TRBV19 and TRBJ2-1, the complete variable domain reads DGGITQSPKYLFRKEGQNVTLSCEQNLNHDAMYWYRQDPGQGLRLIYYSQIVNDFQKGDIAEGYSVSREKKESFPLTVTSAQKNPTAFYLCASSVASGRAGVFGPGTRLTVL.

The CDR3 sequence is CSVGTGEGGYTF. As DNA, the CDR3 is TGCAGCGTTGGGACAGGGGAAGGAGGCTACACCTTC. The chain couples TRBV29-1 to TRBJ1-2, with 9 bases lining up with TRBD1. V was pared by 4 bases and J by 8 bases, with 5 bases of the junction left unmatched. The CDR3 is 12 residues long. The germline gives CDR1 SQVTM, CDR2 ANQGSEA.

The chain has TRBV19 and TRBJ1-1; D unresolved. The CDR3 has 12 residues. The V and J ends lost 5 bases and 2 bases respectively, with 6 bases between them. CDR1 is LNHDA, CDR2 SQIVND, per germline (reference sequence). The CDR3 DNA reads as TGTGCCAGTAGTGTACTTAACACTGAAGCTTTCTTT. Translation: CASSVLNTEAFF.

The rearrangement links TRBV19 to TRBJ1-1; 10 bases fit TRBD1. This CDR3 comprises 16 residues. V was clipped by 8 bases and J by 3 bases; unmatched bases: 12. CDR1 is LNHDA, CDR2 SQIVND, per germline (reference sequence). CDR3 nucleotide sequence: TGTGCCAGTTCCCCCGGAACCGGGACAGGGGACACTGAAGCTTTCTTT. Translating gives CASSPGTGTGDTEAFF.

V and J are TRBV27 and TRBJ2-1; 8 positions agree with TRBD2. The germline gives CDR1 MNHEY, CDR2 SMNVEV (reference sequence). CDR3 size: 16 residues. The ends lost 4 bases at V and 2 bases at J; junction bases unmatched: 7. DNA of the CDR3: TGTGCCAGCAGTTCCCCGCGGGAGGACCCCTACAATGAGCAGTTCTTC. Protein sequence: CASSSPREDPYNEQFF.

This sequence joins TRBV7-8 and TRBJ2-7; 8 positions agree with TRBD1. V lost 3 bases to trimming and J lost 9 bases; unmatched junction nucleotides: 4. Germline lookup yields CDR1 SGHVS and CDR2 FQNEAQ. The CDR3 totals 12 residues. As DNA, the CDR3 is TGTGCCAGCAGCTTTTGGGGGACAGGGCAGTACTTC. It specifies CASSFWGTGQYF.

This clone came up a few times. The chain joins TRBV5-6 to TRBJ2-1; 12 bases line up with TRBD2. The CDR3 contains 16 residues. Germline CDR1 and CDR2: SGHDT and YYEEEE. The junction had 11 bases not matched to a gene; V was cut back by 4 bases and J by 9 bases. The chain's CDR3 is CASSEKGLAGWGEQFF. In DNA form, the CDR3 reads TGTGCCAGCAGCGAAAAAGGACTAGCGGGATGGGGTGAGCAGTTCTTC.

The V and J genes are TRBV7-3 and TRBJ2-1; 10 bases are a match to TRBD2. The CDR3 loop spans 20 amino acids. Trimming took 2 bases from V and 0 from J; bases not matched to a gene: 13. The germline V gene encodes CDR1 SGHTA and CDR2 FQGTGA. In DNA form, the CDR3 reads TGTGCCAGCAGCTTAGCCCCGGGACTAGCGACCCCGAGCTCCTACAATGAGCAGTTCTTC. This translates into CASSLAPGLATPSSYNEQFF.

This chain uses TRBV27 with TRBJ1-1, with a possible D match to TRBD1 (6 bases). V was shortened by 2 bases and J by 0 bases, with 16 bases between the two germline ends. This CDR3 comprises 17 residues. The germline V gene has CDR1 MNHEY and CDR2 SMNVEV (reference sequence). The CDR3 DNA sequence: TGTGCCAGCAGTTTACTTTCGACAGGTCAGTTGAACACTGAAGCTTTCTTT. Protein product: CASSLLSTGQLNTEAFF.

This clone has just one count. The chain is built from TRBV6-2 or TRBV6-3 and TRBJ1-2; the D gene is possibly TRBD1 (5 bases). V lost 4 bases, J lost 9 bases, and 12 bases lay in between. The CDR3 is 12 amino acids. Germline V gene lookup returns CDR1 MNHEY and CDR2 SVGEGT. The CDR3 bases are TGTGCCAGCAGTTTAGGGGCTACAAGCTACACCTTC. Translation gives CASSLGATSYTF.

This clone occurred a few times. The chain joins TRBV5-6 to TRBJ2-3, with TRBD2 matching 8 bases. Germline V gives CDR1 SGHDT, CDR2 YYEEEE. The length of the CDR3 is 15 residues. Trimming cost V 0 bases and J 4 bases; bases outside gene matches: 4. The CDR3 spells CASSLELAESDTQYF. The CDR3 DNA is TGTGCCAGCAGCTTGGAACTAGCGGAGTCAGATACGCAGTATTTT. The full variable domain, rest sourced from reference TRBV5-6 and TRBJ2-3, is DAGVTQSPTHLIKTRGQQVTLRCSPKSGHDTVSWYQQALGQGPQFIFQYYEEEERQRGNFPDRFSGHQFPNYSSELNVNALLLGDSALYLCASSLELAESDTQYFGPGTRLTVL.

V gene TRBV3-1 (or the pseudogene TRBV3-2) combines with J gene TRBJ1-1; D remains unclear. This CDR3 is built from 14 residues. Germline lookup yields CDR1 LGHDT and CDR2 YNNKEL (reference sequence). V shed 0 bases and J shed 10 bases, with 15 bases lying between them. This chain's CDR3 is CASSQDHSGRGAFF. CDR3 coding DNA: TGTGCCAGCAGCCAAGACCATTCCGGACGGGGAGCTTTCTTT.

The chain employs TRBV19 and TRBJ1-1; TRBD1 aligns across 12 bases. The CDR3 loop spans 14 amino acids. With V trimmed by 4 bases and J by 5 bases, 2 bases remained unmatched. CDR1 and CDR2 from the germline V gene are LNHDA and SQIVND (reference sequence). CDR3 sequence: CASSTGQGATEAFF. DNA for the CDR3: TGTGCCAGTAGTACGGGACAGGGGGCAACTGAAGCTTTCTTT.

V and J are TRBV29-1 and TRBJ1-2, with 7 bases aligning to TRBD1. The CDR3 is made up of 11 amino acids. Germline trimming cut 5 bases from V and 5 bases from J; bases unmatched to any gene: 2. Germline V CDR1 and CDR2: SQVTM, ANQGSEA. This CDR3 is CSVWDRYGYTF. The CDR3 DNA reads TGCAGCGTTTGGGACAGATATGGCTACACCTTC.

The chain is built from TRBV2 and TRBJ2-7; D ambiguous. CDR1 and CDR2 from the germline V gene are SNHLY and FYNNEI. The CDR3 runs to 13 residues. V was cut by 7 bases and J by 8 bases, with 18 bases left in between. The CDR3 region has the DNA TGTGCCAGCAACGATTCAGAGCTGGAGCAGCAGTACTTC. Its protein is CASNDSELEQQYF.